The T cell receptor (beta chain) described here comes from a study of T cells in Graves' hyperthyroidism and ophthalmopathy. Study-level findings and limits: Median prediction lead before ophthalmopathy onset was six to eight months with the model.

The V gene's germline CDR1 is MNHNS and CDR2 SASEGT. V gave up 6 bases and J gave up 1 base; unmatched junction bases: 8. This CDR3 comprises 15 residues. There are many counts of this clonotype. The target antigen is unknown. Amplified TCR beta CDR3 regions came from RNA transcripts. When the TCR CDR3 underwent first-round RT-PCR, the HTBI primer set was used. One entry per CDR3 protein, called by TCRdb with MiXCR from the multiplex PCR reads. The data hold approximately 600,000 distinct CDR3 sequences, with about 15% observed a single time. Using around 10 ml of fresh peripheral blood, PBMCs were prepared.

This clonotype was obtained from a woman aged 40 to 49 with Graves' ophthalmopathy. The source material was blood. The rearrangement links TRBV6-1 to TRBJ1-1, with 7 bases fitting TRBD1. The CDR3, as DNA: TGTGCCAGCAGCCTACGGGACAGATCGAACACTGAAGCTTTCTTT. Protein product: CASSLRDRSNTEAFF.